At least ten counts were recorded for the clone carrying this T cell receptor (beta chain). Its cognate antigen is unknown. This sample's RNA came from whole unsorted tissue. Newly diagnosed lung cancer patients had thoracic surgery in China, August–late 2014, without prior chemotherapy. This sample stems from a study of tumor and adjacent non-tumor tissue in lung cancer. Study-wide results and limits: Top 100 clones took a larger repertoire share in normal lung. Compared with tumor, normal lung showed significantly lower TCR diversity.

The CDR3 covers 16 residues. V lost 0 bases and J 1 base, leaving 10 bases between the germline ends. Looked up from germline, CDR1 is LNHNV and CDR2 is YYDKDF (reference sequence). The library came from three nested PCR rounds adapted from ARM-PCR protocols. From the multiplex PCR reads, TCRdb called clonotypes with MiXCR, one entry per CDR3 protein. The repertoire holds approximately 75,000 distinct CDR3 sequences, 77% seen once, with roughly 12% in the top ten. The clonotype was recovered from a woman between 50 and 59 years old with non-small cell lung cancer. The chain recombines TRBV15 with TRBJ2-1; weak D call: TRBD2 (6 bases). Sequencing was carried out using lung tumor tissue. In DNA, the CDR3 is TGTGCCACCAGCAGAGAGGACTATATTTCCTACAATGAGCAGTTCTTC. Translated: CATSREDYISYNEQFF.